This TCR beta chain was observed in a study of CD8+CD57+ T cells in acquired aplastic anemia (dated by TCRdb to 2017 to 2018). About the investigation overall: DNA extracted from sorted CD4+ and CD8+ cells had a mean of approximately 3.3 ug, with a range of about 0.19 to 30 ug. Mean read counts for healthy donor samples were 10 million to 10.8 million for CD4+ cells and fewer than 12 million for CD8+ cells. Study-level results and caveats: Roughly 30 CD8+ CDR3 sequences were found to be shared between patients and controls, but these sequences appeared to be highly expressed in patients and within the immunodominant clones of the patients. Patients and healthy controls showed no significant difference in CD8+ Simpson's diversity (P=0.060).

TCR repertoires of sorted CD4+ and CD8+ blood T cells from severe aplastic anemia patients and healthy subjects were deep-sequenced in the study. Ficoll-Paque density gradient centrifugation was used to isolate peripheral blood mononuclear cells. Before DNA extraction, CD4+ and CD8+ T cells were sorted with FACS or magnetic beads. This clonotype was recorded many times. Its antigen target is currently unknown. Base-call qualities are not available, and no considerably larger clone is one nucleotide away. Profiling of TCR beta VDJ combinations and CDR3 sequences used genomic DNA as the template. An Illumina HiSeq 2000 was used for TCR repertoire sequencing. The paper's data handling went like this. TRBV/TRBJ rearrangement plots, CDR3 size and DJ length profiles, and Simpson's diversity index were used to assess repertoires. The most abundant DNA sequence in the deep sequencing data was taken as the immunodominant clone. CDR3 amino acid sequences were checked for sharing across subjects and were also compared against the VDJdb database and published repertoires. Using fastp trimming at Q25 and MiXCR clonotype assembly, TCRdb reanalyzed the public sequencing data and kept in-frame beta chains. Each CDR3 protein gets just one entry, which takes the most common genes and DNA from the rows behind it. What appears here as the V and J calls and clone size reflects TCRdb's work, not the paper's. The sample includes about 180,000 distinct CDR3 sequences, with approximately 45% observed a single time. In total, the top ten clones hold approximately 2.9% of the sample.

Sequenced input: sorted CD4+, CD8+, or CD8+CD57+ T cells (not recorded which) from PBMCs. The receptor was derived from a human donor in good health.

The CDR3 has the sequence CAISESIIAGVGEQYF. The sequenced DNA is TGTGCCATCAGTGAGTCGATAATAGCGGGAGTTGGCGAGCAGTACTTC. The rearranged segments are TRBV10-3 and TRBJ2-7, and 9 bases in between align with TRBD2. The CDR3 goes from the cysteine to the phenylalanine over 16 residues. Only the CDR3 DNA stays, 48 bases, in frame from base 1. CDR1 and CDR2 are read off the germline V gene as ENHRY and SYGVKD. V trim: 0 bases; J trim: 6 bases; unmatched bases: 9.